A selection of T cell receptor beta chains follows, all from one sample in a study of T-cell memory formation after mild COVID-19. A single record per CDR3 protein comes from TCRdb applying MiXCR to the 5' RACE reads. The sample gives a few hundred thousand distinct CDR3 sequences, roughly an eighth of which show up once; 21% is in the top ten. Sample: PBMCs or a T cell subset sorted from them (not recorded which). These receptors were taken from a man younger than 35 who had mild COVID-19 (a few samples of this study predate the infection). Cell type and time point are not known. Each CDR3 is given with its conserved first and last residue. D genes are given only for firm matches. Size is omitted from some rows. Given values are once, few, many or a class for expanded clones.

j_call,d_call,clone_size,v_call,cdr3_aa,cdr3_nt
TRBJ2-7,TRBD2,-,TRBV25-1,CASSDLAGEQYF,TGTGCCAGCAGTGATCTAGCGGGCGAGCAGTACTTC
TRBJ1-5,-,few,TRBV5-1,CASSGQPNQPQHF,TGCGCCAGCAGCGGACAGCCCAATCAGCCCCAGCATTTT
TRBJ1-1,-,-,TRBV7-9,CASSPPRGRTEAFF,TGTGCCAGCAGCCCCCCCCGGGGGAGGACTGAAGCTTTCTTT
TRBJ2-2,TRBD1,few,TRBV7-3,CASSLRQGARGGELFF,TGTGCCAGCAGCCTGAGACAGGGCGCGCGTGGCGGGGAGCTGTTTTTT
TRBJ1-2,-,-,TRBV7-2,CASNPRTHQGYGYTF,TGTGCCAGCAACCCCAGGACGCATCAGGGCTATGGCTACACCTTC
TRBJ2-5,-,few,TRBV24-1,CATSDPRDPSQETQYF,TGTGCCACCAGTGATCCTCGGGACCCTAGTCAAGAGACCCAGTACTTC
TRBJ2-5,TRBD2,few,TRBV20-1,CSARRGGLQETQYF,TGCAGTGCTAGACGGGGGGGGTTGCAAGAGACCCAGTACTTC
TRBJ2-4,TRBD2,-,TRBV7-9,CASSPPVGDYIGAKNIQYF,TGTGCCAGCAGTCCTCCGGTGGGGGACTACATAGGGGCCAAAAACATTCAGTACTTC
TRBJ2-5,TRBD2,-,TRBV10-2,CASSGTSGEARWETQYF,TGCGCCAGCAGCGGGACTAGCGGGGAGGCAAGGTGGGAGACCCAGTACTTC
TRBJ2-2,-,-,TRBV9,CASSPGQSWGELFF,TGTGCCAGCAGCCCTGGACAGTCTTGGGGGGAGCTGTTTTTT
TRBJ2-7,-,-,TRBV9,CASSIRDHPYEQYF,TGTGCCAGCAGCATTCGGGACCATCCCTACGAGCAGTACTTC
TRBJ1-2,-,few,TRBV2,CASNQDNRYGYTF,TGTGCCAGCAACCAGGACAACCGCTATGGCTACACCTTC
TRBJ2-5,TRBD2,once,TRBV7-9,CASSRGSGGAAETQYF,TGTGCCAGCAGCCGTGGTAGCGGGGGGGCCGCAGAGACCCAGTACTTC
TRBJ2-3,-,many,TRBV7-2,CASSHNLVGGTDTQYF,TGTGCCAGCAGCCATAACTTAGTAGGCGGCACAGATACGCAGTATTTT
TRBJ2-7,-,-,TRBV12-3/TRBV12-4,CASSRDLYEQYF,TGTGCCAGCAGTCGGGACCTCTACGAGCAGTACTTC
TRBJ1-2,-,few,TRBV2,CASSEALGDDTF,TGTGCCAGCAGTGAAGCGTTGGGGGATGACACCTTC
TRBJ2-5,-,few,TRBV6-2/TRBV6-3,CASRTLRGQETQYF,TGTGCCAGCAGAACCCTGAGGGGTCAAGAGACCCAGTACTTC
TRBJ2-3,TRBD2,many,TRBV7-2,CATKSGVGTDTQYF,TGTGCCACCAAGAGCGGGGTTGGCACAGATACGCAGTATTTT
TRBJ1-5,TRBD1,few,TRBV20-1,CSAQTGTGGNQPQHF,TGCAGTGCACAGACGGGGACAGGGGGCAATCAGCCCCAGCATTTT
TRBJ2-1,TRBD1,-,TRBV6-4,CASSDTDRVAYNEQFF,TGTGCCAGCAGTGACACGGACAGGGTAGCCTACAATGAGCAGTTCTTC
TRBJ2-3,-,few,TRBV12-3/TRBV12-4,CASSLDRRLSNTQYF,TGTGCCAGCAGTTTAGACAGGAGGCTTAGTAATACGCAGTATTTT
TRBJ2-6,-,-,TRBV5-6,CASSLGVSSGANVLTF,TGTGCCAGCAGCTTAGGAGTGAGCTCTGGGGCCAACGTCCTGACTTTC
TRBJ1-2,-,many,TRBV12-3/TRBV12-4,CASSPSPNYGYTF,TGTGCCAGCAGTCCTAGTCCCAACTATGGCTACACCTTC
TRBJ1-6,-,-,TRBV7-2,CASSLRETLSNSPLHF,TGTGCCAGCAGCTTAAGGGAGACTTTGTCCAATTCACCCCTCCACTTT
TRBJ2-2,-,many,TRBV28,CASSSGQNTGELFF,TGCGCCAGCAGTTCTGGACAGAACACCGGGGAGCTGTTTTTT
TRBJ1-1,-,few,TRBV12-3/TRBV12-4,CASRFFGPGTEAFF,-
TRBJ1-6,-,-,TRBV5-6,CASSLRGVLNSPLHF,TGTGCCAGCAGCTTGAGGGGGGTCCTTAATTCACCCCTCCACTTT